Included here is one T cell receptor beta chain sequence, with context. Its antigen remains unidentified. The data stem from a study of cytomegalovirus exposure and HLA in healthy donors. General study results and limits: Some TCR beta chains (about 170 of them) were listed as cytomegalovirus-associated.

Germline V gene data show CDR1 as SGHNT and CDR2 as YYREEE (reference sequence). With V trimmed by 4 bases and J by 6 bases, 2 bases remained unmatched. This CDR3 is built from 13 residues. PCR primers comprised 60 Vbeta and 13 Jbeta primers. The method was immunoSEQ multiplex PCR; TCRdb's version includes in-frame clones alone and lacks a portion of them. Among fewer than 200,000 clones, about 75% were seen once, and the ten largest hold 1.2% to 1.5%. The specimen sequenced was PBMCs. The receptor comes from a man younger than 30 in good health and CMV-seronegative. This chain joins TRBV5-4 and TRBJ2-1; the match to TRBD1 covers 9 bases. The CDR3 DNA follows: TGTGCCAGCAGCCAGGACAGGGGCAATGAGCAGTTCTTC. Translated: CASSQDRGNEQFF. Full variable domain (missing parts from reference TRBV5-4 and TRBJ2-1): ETGVTQSPTHLIKTRGQQVTLRCSSQSGHNTVSWYQQALGQGPQFIFQYYREEENGRGNFPPRFSGLQFPNYSSELNVNALELDDSALYLCASSQDRGNEQFFGPGTRLTVL.